Listed below are T cell receptor beta chains from one sample, sequenced in a study of PD-1 blockade in classical Hodgkin lymphoma. Only in-frame clones appear in the TCRdb table, and some are missing; sequencing was by immunoSEQ multiplex PCR. The data hold more than 140,000 clones, with approximately 72% observed a single time. The input for sequencing was peripheral blood mononuclear cells (PBMCs), taken before the second cycle of nivolumab. These receptors originate from a human donor with classical Hodgkin lymphoma. Both conserved end residues are part of each CDR3. The D gene is left open where the match is weak. Some rows mark clone size as missing; the rest say once, few, many or name a class of expanded clone.

TRBV28	-	TRBD1	TRBJ2-5	TGTGCCAGCAGAACCGGGACAGGGATACAAGAGACCCAGTACTTC	CASRTGTGIQETQYF
TRBV5-1	few	-	TRBJ2-6	TGCGCCAGCAGTCCCGACTTCTCTGGGGCCAACGTCCTGACTTTC	CASSPDFSGANVLTF
TRBV27	-	-	TRBJ2-7	TGTGCCAGCAGTTTATCGATCCCCGTCAGCACCTACGAGCAGTACTTC	CASSLSIPVSTYEQYF
TRBV28	-	TRBD2	TRBJ2-1	TGTGCCAGCAGTTGGGCTAGCGGGAGGGATGAGCAGTTCTTC	CASSWASGRDEQFF
TRBV28	-	-	TRBJ2-7	TGTGCCAGCAGACCCGTCGGGAGCTCCTACGAGCAGTACTTC	CASRPVGSSYEQYF
TRBV11-2	-	-	TRBJ1-3	TGTGCCAGCAGCTTAGATCCGAGCTCTGGAAACACCATATATTTT	CASSLDPSSGNTIYF
TRBV25-1	-	-	TRBJ2-7	TGTGCCAGCAGCACCCTATATGATCAGGGAATAGGCGAGCAGTACTTC	CASSTLYDQGIGEQYF
TRBV30	many	-	TRBJ1-2	TGTGCCCATTCAGCGGGCCCTGGGTATGGCTACACCTTC	CAHSAGPGYGYTF
TRBV5-1	-	-	TRBJ2-7	TGCGCCAGCAGCTTTGAGGGCGTGACCGCCCACGAGCAGTACTTC	CASSFEGVTAHEQYF
TRBV7-6	-	TRBD1	TRBJ1-3	TGTGCCAGCAGCCCTAACTTTGGGACAGCTGGAAACACCATATATTTT	CASSPNFGTAGNTIYF
TRBV18	-	TRBD1	TRBJ1-6	TGTGCCAGTTCGGGACAGGGCTCCTATAATTCACCCCTCCACTTT	CASSGQGSYNSPLHF
TRBV5-4	-	-	TRBJ2-3	TGTGCCAGCAGCTCCGGGACGTACACAGATACGCAGTATTTT	CASSSGTYTDTQYF
TRBV5-6	-	-	TRBJ1-5	TGTGCCAGCAGCACCGTTAAGGGAAGGGGGAATGATTATCAGCCCCAGCATTTT	CASSTVKGRGNDYQPQHF
TRBV4-1	once	-	TRBJ1-4	TGCGCCAGCAGCCAAGATCCCAGGGCTGAAAAACTGTTTTTT	CASSQDPRAEKLFF
TRBV28	-	TRBD2	TRBJ2-7	TGTGCCAGCAGTCCCATACCGCTAGCGGAGACGAGCTCCTACGAGCAGTACTTC	CASSPIPLAETSSYEQYF
TRBV4-1	-	TRBD2	TRBJ2-7	TGCGCCAGCAGCTATACCGGGACTAGCGGGACCTACGAGCAGTACTTC	CASSYTGTSGTYEQYF
TRBV7-2	-	TRBD2	TRBJ2-7	TGTGCCAGCAGCTTAGTAGTAGCGGGAGAATACGAGCAGTACTTC	CASSLVVAGEYEQYF
TRBV7-9	-	TRBD2	TRBJ2-7	TGTGCCAGCAGCTCTACCACTAGCGGGAAAACCTACGAGCAGTACTTC	CASSSTTSGKTYEQYF
TRBV19	few	TRBD1	TRBJ1-2	TGTGCCAGTAGTCATAAGACAGGGGAGAATGGCTACACCTTC	CASSHKTGENGYTF
TRBV20-1	-	-	TRBJ2-7	TGCAGTGCTAGGCCTACCTACGAGCAGTACTTC	CSARPTYEQYF
TRBV19	-	-	TRBJ2-7	TGTGCCAGTAGTATCAGGGTTCGCGGCTACGAGCAGTACTTC	CASSIRVRGYEQYF
TRBV6-6	-	TRBD1	TRBJ1-1	TGTGCCAGCAGTAAAGCGACAGGGGGCGCGGCTGAAGCTTTCTTT	CASSKATGGAAEAFF
TRBV7-2	-	-	TRBJ2-1	TGTGCCAGCAGCTTAGTTGGAGCCGACTACAATGAGCAGTTCTTC	CASSLVGADYNEQFF
TRBV5-1	-	TRBD2	TRBJ2-1	TGCGCCAGCAGCTTGGACCTAGCGGGAGCCTACAATGAGCAGTTCTTC	CASSLDLAGAYNEQFF
TRBV5-4	few	TRBD1	TRBJ1-2	TGTGCCAGCAGCCTTGGGACAGAGCAGTACTATGGCTACACCTTC	CASSLGTEQYYGYTF
TRBV7-3	once	-	TRBJ2-5	TGTGCCAGCAGCCCTGGGTCCCAAGAGACCCAGTACTTC	CASSPGSQETQYF
TRBV6-8	once	TRBD1	TRBJ2-5	TGTGCCAGCAGTTACGCTAACCAGACCGGGACAGGGGCTGAAGAGACCCAGTACTTC	CASSYANQTGTGAEETQYF
TRBV9	once	-	TRBJ2-2	TGTGCCAGCAGCGTAGACCTCCTTCCCGAGGTCGGGGAGCTGTTTTTT	CASSVDLLPEVGELFF
TRBV5-1	-	-	TRBJ1-2	TGCGCCAGCAGCTCCCGAGGGCAGTTACTCGATGGCTACACCTTC	CASSSRGQLLDGYTF
TRBV9	-	-	TRBJ2-3	TGTGCCAGCAGCGTCTATGGAGATACGCAGTATTTT	CASSVYGDTQYF
TRBV19	-	TRBD1	TRBJ1-4	TGTGCCAGTAGTTGGGGGACAGTATCTATCGGTGTTGAAAAACTGTTTTTT	CASSWGTVSIGVEKLFF
TRBV27	-	-	TRBJ2-7	TGTGCCAGCAGCTCAAGTGCACTAATCAGCGATAAAGGCTACGAGCAGTACTTC	CASSSSALISDKGYEQYF
TRBV5-4	once	-	TRBJ1-1	TGTGCCAGCAGCTCAGGGAGTACTCGAGTGAGGAACACTGAAGCTTTCTTT	CASSSGSTRVRNTEAFF
TRBV2	-	-	TRBJ2-1	TGTGCCAGCAGTGATTTGGGTCCCCCCCACAATGAGCAGTTCTTC	CASSDLGPPHNEQFF
TRBV9	-	TRBD2	TRBJ2-3	TGTGCCAGCAGCGTAGGAGTAGCGGGGGGGCTGGATACGCAGTATTTT	CASSVGVAGGLDTQYF
TRBV6-5	-	-	TRBJ1-3	TGTGCCAGCAGAGGGGGACGTCGGGGAAACACCATATATTTT	CASRGGRRGNTIYF
TRBV10-3	-	TRBD2	TRBJ2-1	TGTGCCATCAGGGAAGCGGGAGATTCCTACAATGAGCAGTTCTTC	CAIREAGDSYNEQFF
TRBV5-1	-	-	TRBJ2-7	TGCGCCAGCAGCCCGGTGCAGGGTACCTACGAGCAGTACTTC	CASSPVQGTYEQYF
TRBV6-5	-	TRBD1	TRBJ2-5	TGTGCCAGCAGGAGGGCCGGGACAGAAGAGACCCAGTACTTC	CASRRAGTEETQYF
TRBV2	-	-	TRBJ1-1	TGTGCCAGCAGTGTGGAGAACACTGAAGCTTTCTTT	CASSVENTEAFF
TRBV5-8	once	-	TRBJ1-5	TGTGCCAGCAGCTTGGGAGGGGCTGGACAGCCCCAGCATTTT	CASSLGGAGQPQHF